This T cell receptor (beta chain) was identified in a study of T cells in Graves' hyperthyroidism and ophthalmopathy. Authors of the study amplified TCR beta CDR3 regions from RNA transcripts. A set of HTBI primers served as the primers for a first-round RT-PCR of the TCR CDR3. From the multiplex PCR reads, TCRdb called clonotypes with MiXCR, one entry per CDR3 protein. The table records 300,000 to 350,000 distinct CDR3 sequences, 15% to 20% of them present only once. This clonotype was counted at least ten times. Sequenced input: blood. The TCR comes from a woman between 35 and 50 years old with Graves' ophthalmopathy.

The CDR3 sequence: CASSDRVDYGYTF. In nucleotides, the CDR3 is TGTGCCAGCAGCGACAGGGTGGACTATGGCTACACCTTC. This chain connects TRBV9 to TRBJ1-2; maybe TRBD1 (6 bases). With 3 bases removed from V and 3 bases from J, the gap between germline ends came to 9 bases. CDR1 is SGDLS, CDR2 YYNGEE, per germline. The CDR3 is 13 amino acids.